A selection of T cell receptor beta chains follows, all from one sample in a study of T-cell reconstitution after alpha-beta-depleted transplantation in children. In TCRdb, the PCR reads were re-called with MiXCR into one record per CDR3 protein. In the table there are more than 400,000 distinct CDR3 sequences, roughly 43% of which are singletons. The sequences come from PBMCs, collected before TCRalphabeta/CD19-depleted stem cell transplant. These receptors all stem from a girl aged 2 to 10 with aplastic anemia, due to receive a stem cell transplant. The CDR3 runs from the conserved cysteine through the conserved F or W. The D gene is left open where the match is weak. The size field is filled for only some rows; it gives once, few, many or a size class.

TRBV7-9	many	TRBJ2-7	TRBD1	TGTGCCAGCAGCGGAACAGGGGTGTGGGAGCAGTACTTC	CASSGTGVWEQYF
TRBV20-1	-	TRBJ2-7	-	TGCAGTGCTAGAGGCCTTCACAACGAGCAGTACTTC	CSARGLHNEQYF
TRBV3-1	-	TRBJ1-5	-	TGTGCCAGCAGCCAAAAACGGGGTCAGCCCCAGCATTTT	CASSQKRGQPQHF
TRBV7-9	few	TRBJ2-7	TRBD1	TGTGCCAGCAGACAGGGGGCAGACTACGAGCAGTACTTC	CASRQGADYEQYF
TRBV12-3/TRBV12-4	-	TRBJ1-3	-	TGTGCCAGCACCCCGACAGCTCGAAACACCATATATTTT	CASTPTARNTIYF
TRBV20-1	few	TRBJ2-1	-	TGCAGTGCTAGAGATCGAAGGCGGGCCTCTACCGGGGATGTGCAGTTCTTC	CSARDRRRASTGDVQFF
TRBV5-1	few	TRBJ2-7	-	TGCGCCAGCAGCGGAGGAAGGTTGGGCTACGAGCAGTACTTC	CASSGGRLGYEQYF
TRBV7-9	-	TRBJ2-5	TRBD2	TGTGCCAGCAGCCTACCTCCGGGACTAGCAGAAGAGACCCAGTACTTC	CASSLPPGLAEETQYF
TRBV11-2	-	TRBJ2-3	-	TGTGCCAGCAGCTTAGGTAGTCGGGGAATACGACAGGTTGTAACAGATACGCAGTATTTT	CASSLGSRGIRQVVTDTQYF
TRBV9	-	TRBJ2-5	-	TGTGCCAGCAGCGCCCTCGCCGGCTACCAAGAGACCCAGTACTTC	CASSALAGYQETQYF
TRBV18	few	TRBJ2-1	-	TGTGCCAGCCACGACTCGAACAATGAGCAGTTCTTC	CASHDSNNEQFF
TRBV6-1	-	TRBJ1-2	-	TGTGCCAGCAGGTCCGGGAGCCGGCCCAACTATGGCTACACCTTC	CASRSGSRPNYGYTF
TRBV27	few	TRBJ2-7	-	TGTGCCAGCAGTTCCGGGACGACACCCTCTACCTACGAGCAGTACTTC	CASSSGTTPSTYEQYF
TRBV12-3/TRBV12-4	few	TRBJ1-4	-	TGTGCCAGCAGCGTGGGGTGGGATGAAAAACTGTTTTTT	CASSVGWDEKLFF
TRBV6-1	many	TRBJ2-1	TRBD2	TGTGCCAGCACCCTGAGCGGGAGTGTTTACAATGAGCAGTTCTTC	CASTLSGSVYNEQFF
TRBV7-9	-	TRBJ1-1	-	TGTGCCAGCACTACTAGTGGCACTGAAGCTTTCTTT	CASTTSGTEAFF
TRBV20-1	many	TRBJ2-5	-	TGCAGTGCTTTGGTTAAGGGGGTGGAAGAGACCCAGTACTTC	CSALVKGVEETQYF
TRBV5-1	-	TRBJ1-4	-	TGCGCCAGCAGCAAGGACAGCTCTAATGAAAAACTGTTTTTT	CASSKDSSNEKLFF
TRBV18	-	TRBJ2-3	-	TGTGCCAGCTCAGACAGGCGGGATACGCAGTATTTT	CASSDRRDTQYF
TRBV7-3	-	TRBJ2-2	-	TGTGCCAGCAAGGGGTTGGGGCCCGGGGAGCTGTTTTTT	CASKGLGPGELFF
TRBV20-1	few	TRBJ1-2	TRBD1	TGCAGTGCCAGTACGACAGGGGGAAGCTATGGCTACACCTTC	CSASTTGGSYGYTF
TRBV6-5	many	TRBJ1-3	TRBD1	TGTGCCAGCAGTTACACCTGGACAGGGACTGGAAACACCATATATTTT	CASSYTWTGTGNTIYF
TRBV20-1	-	TRBJ2-1	-	TGCAGTGCTAGATGGGCGGTCTCCTACAATGAGCAGTTCTTC	CSARWAVSYNEQFF
TRBV7-7	many	TRBJ2-2	-	TGTGCCAGCAGCTTACGTCAGGGCACCGGGGAGCTGTTTTTT	CASSLRQGTGELFF
TRBV20-1	few	TRBJ2-1	-	TGCAGTGCTAGAGATAGCAGGACTTACAATGAGCAGTTCTTC	CSARDSRTYNEQFF
TRBV18	-	TRBJ2-6	-	TGTGCCAGCTCACCTCAAAAGTCTGGGGCCAACGTCCTGACTTTC	CASSPQKSGANVLTF
TRBV28	-	TRBJ1-2	TRBD1	TGTGCCAGCAGTCTCTTACAAACAGGGGGCACGTCGGGCTACACCTTC	CASSLLQTGGTSGYTF
TRBV20-1	-	TRBJ2-1	-	TGCAGTGCTAGACTTCCGGGACTCCGGTTCAACAATGAGCAGTTCTTC	CSARLPGLRFNNEQFF
TRBV7-9	-	TRBJ2-7	-	TGTGCCAGCAGCTTAGTAAGGGCAGGAGAGGTTCTCTACGAGCAGTACTTC	CASSLVRAGEVLYEQYF
TRBV27	many	TRBJ2-3	TRBD2	TGTGCCAGCAGTTTCGGGACTACTACGCAGTATTTT	CASSFGTTTQYF
TRBV7-6	-	TRBJ2-5	-	TGTGCCAGCAGCTTAGGATTTAGCGGCGAGACCCAGTACTTC	CASSLGFSGETQYF
TRBV29-1	few	TRBJ2-1	TRBD1	TGCAGCGTTGAAGGACAGGGCGCCTACAATGAGCAGTTCTTC	CSVEGQGAYNEQFF
TRBV20-1	-	TRBJ2-7	TRBD1	TGCAGTGCTAGAGAATATCCGGCGGGACAGGGGCTCGGCGAGCAGTACTTC	CSAREYPAGQGLGEQYF
TRBV19	-	TRBJ1-5	-	TGTGCCAGTAGTGTACAGGGAGGACAGCCCCAGCATTTT	CASSVQGGQPQHF
TRBV4-1	-	TRBJ1-1	TRBD1	TGCGCCAGCAGCCAAGCAGGGGGTGGTGAAGCTTTCTTT	CASSQAGGGEAFF
TRBV5-1	-	TRBJ2-2	TRBD2	TGCGCCACCCGGACTAGCGTAAACACCGGGGAGCTGTTTTTT	CATRTSVNTGELFF
TRBV5-1	many	TRBJ2-3	-	TGTGCCAGCAGTGGATCCACAGATACGCAGTATTTT	CASSGSTDTQYF
TRBV29-1	many	TRBJ2-3	-	TGCAGCGTTGCGGGCCTAGCGATAGATACGCAGTATTTT	CSVAGLAIDTQYF
TRBV6-1	-	TRBJ2-3	-	TGTGCCAGCAGTGAATTCCGTCTACCTAGCACAGATACGCAGTATTTT	CASSEFRLPSTDTQYF
TRBV27	-	TRBJ2-3	TRBD2	TGTGCCAGCAGTCTTCTAGCGGGAGGGGCAGATACGCAGTATTTT	CASSLLAGGADTQYF
TRBV7-8	-	TRBJ2-2	-	TGTGCCAGCAGCACCGCCGGGACACTGGGGATGGGGGAGCTGTTTTTT	CASSTAGTLGMGELFF
TRBV19	many	TRBJ2-1	-	TGTGCCAGTATGAGTATCCGGGGGCATAATGAGCAGTTCTTC	CASMSIRGHNEQFF
TRBV29-1	-	TRBJ2-3	-	TGCAGCGTTGAAGGGCTAGAAGATACGCAGTATTTT	CSVEGLEDTQYF
TRBV5-4	many	TRBJ1-2	-	TGTGCCAGCAGCTTGGGCGGGGAGGACTATGGCTACACCTTC	CASSLGGEDYGYTF
TRBV5-6	-	TRBJ2-1	-	TGTGCCAGCAGCTTGACGAACTCCCCGACCAATGAGCAGTTCTTC	CASSLTNSPTNEQFF
TRBV28	many	TRBJ2-2	-	TGTGCCAGCAGTTTAGTCCGGAACACCGGGGAGCTGTTTTTT	CASSLVRNTGELFF
TRBV15	few	TRBJ2-1	-	TGTGCCACCAGCAGAGGAAATAAGCACAATGAGCAGTTCTTC	CATSRGNKHNEQFF
TRBV29-1	many	TRBJ1-2	-	TGCAGCGTTGACCCAGGGACTAACTATGGCTACACCTTC	CSVDPGTNYGYTF